Each of the 14 T cell receptor beta chains below was sequenced from the same sample in a study of T cell responses to AZD1222 COVID-19 vaccine. The method was immunoSEQ multiplex PCR; TCRdb's version includes in-frame clones alone and lacks a portion of them. Of 90,000 to 120,000 clones listed, 87% are singletons. This material consisted of peripheral blood, taken 28 days after the second AZD1222 dose. These receptors all stem from an adult who received the AZD1222 COVID-19 vaccine.

This chain joins TRBV9 and TRBJ1-5; no definite D call. Germline-derived CDR1 and CDR2 are SGDLS and YYNGEE. CDR3 size: 14 residues. V was cut by 3 bases and J by 6 bases, with 13 bases left in between. CDR3 sequence (DNA): TGTGCCAGCAGCGGGGCCGAGGTCGGTCAGCCCCAGCATTTT. Its translation: CASSGAEVGQPQHF.

The count of this clone is one. The chain employs TRBV2 and TRBJ2-1, with D perhaps TRBD2 (6 bases). This CDR3 has 15 residues. The V gene lost 6 bases and the J gene lost 5 bases, with 17 bases spanning the gap. Germline CDR1 is SNHLY and CDR2 is FYNNEI. The CDR3 nucleotides read TGTGCCAGCAGGTGGGACTCATCTACAGACAATGAGCAGTTCTTC. This translates into CASRWDSSTDNEQFF. Full variable domain (rest looked up from reference TRBV2 and TRBJ2-1): EPEVTQTPSHQVTQMGQEVILRCVPISNHLYFYWYRQILGQKVEFLVSFYNNEISEKSEIFDDQFSVERPDGSNFTLKIRSTKLEDSAMYFCASRWDSSTDNEQFFGPGTRLTVL.

The chain links TRBV4-1 to TRBJ2-7, with 7 bases fitting TRBD1. The V gene's germline CDR1 is MGHRA and CDR2 YSYEKL. The V segment lost 1 base and the J segment 2 bases; nucleotides outside the gene matches: 2. CDR3 length: 14 residues. CDR3 in DNA: TGCGCCAGCAGCCAAGGGGACAGAGCCTACGAGCAGTACTTC. Its protein product is CASSQGDRAYEQYF.

V usage is TRBV7-3 and J usage is TRBJ1-2; tentatively, D is TRBD1 (5 bases). V was trimmed by 2 bases and J by 2 bases, leaving 6 bases between them. CDR1 SGHTA and CDR2 FQGTGA come from the germline V gene. This CDR3 comprises 13 residues. The chain's CDR3 is CASSLGGNYGYTF. CDR3 in DNA: TGTGCCAGCAGCTTAGGGGGGAACTATGGCTACACCTTC. Variable domain in full (rest from reference TRBV7-3 and TRBJ1-2): GAGVSQTPSNKVTEKGKYVELRCDPISGHTALYWYRQSLGQGPEFLIYFQGTGAADDSGLPNDRFFAVRPEGSVSTLKIQRTERGDSAVYLCASSLGGNYGYTFGSGTRLTVV.

The genes are TRBV5-1 and TRBJ1-2; TRBD1 matches at 7 bases. The CDR3 spans 13 residues. CDR1 SGHRS and CDR2 YFSETQ come from the germline V gene. The J segment lost 5 bases and the V segment lost 2 bases, leaving 3 bases of the junction unmatched. CDR3 sequence reads: CASSFTGVYGYTF. The CDR3 DNA reads TGCGCCAGCAGCTTCACAGGGGTATATGGCTACACCTTC. The full variable domain, with the rest looked up from reference TRBV5-1 and TRBJ1-2, is KAGVTQTPRYLIKTRGQQVTLSCSPISGHRSVSWYQQTPGQGLQFLFEYFSETQRNKGNFPGRFSGRQFSNSRSEMNVSTLELGDSALYLCASSFTGVYGYTFGSGTRLTVV.

The chain carries TRBV24-1 and TRBJ2-1; weak D call: TRBD2 (6 bases). Germline V gives CDR1 KGHDR, CDR2 SFDVKD. V lost 5 bases and J 8 bases, leaving 33 bases between the germline ends. The CDR3 is made up of 20 amino acids. The DNA of the CDR3 is TGTGCCACCAGTGTTCCGCTTGGCCGCCCCGGGACGGGGGATTTGGATGAGCAGTTCTTC. Amino acids: CATSVPLGRPGTGDLDEQFF.

J is TRBJ2-2 and V is TRBV28, with 12 bases that match TRBD2. Unmatched junction bases numbered 3, after V lost 2 bases and J lost 5 bases. The CDR3 consists of 16 residues. CDR1 is MDHEN and CDR2 is SYDVKM in the germline V gene. The CDR3: CASSLGLAGNTGELFF. In nucleotides, the CDR3 is TGTGCCAGCAGTTTAGGACTAGCGGGAAATACCGGGGAGCTGTTTTTT. Based on the CDR3 plus reference TRBV28 and TRBJ2-2, the full variable domain is DVKVTQSSRYLVKRTGEKVFLECVQDMDHENMFWYRQDPGLGLRLIYFSYDVKMKEKGDIPEGYSVSREKKERFSLILESASTNQTSMYLCASSLGLAGNTGELFFGEGSRLTVL.

The genes are TRBV11-3 and TRBJ1-1, with a tentative D call TRBD1 (5 bases). CDR1 and CDR2 from the germline V gene are SGHNT and YENEEA. The CDR3 totals 13 residues. V lost 4 bases, J lost 1 base, and 7 bases lay in between. The CDR3 DNA reads as TGTGCCAGCAGCTCCGACAGGAACACTGAAGCTTTCTTT. This codes for CASSSDRNTEAFF.

This sequence joins TRBV2 and TRBJ2-3, with TRBD1 matching 9 bases. Trimming at V came to 5 bases and at J to 3 bases, leaving 9 bases not matched to a gene. Germline CDR1 reads SNHLY; CDR2 reads FYNNEI. The CDR3 covers 16 residues. CDR3 sequence reads: CASSMGQGFGTDTQYF. In DNA, the CDR3 is TGTGCCAGCAGTATGGGACAGGGCTTTGGTACAGATACGCAGTATTTT.

The V gene is TRBV29-1, the J gene TRBJ2-1; no clear D gene. Germline V lookup: CDR1 SQVTM, CDR2 ANQGSEA. The CDR3 extends over 11 amino acids. V was trimmed by 3 bases and J by 4 bases, leaving 4 bases between them. The CDR3 DNA follows: TGCAGCGTTGAGAATTACAATGAGCAGTTCTTC. Amino acids: CSVENYNEQFF.

V gene TRBV5-1 combines with J gene TRBJ2-7, with 7 bases identical to TRBD1. In germline, CDR1 is SGHRS, CDR2 YFSETQ. Trimming cost V 2 bases and J 1 base; bases outside gene matches: 3. CDR3 length equals 14 residues. CDR3 sequence reads: CASSLPGQSYEQYF. The CDR3 nucleotides are TGCGCCAGCAGCTTACCGGGACAGTCCTACGAGCAGTACTTC.

V is TRBV19 and J is TRBJ1-6; tentatively, D is TRBD1 (6 bases). The CDR3 runs 16 residues. Germline lookup yields CDR1 LNHDA and CDR2 SQIVND (reference sequence). The V and J ends lost 4 bases and 7 bases respectively, with 17 bases between them. DNA of the CDR3: TGTGCCAGTAGTACAACCGGGACACTTCGGAATTCACCCCTCCACTTT. Its translation: CASSTTGTLRNSPLHF.

The J gene is TRBJ1-2, the V gene TRBV11-2, with 9 nucleotides matching TRBD1. Germline V gene sequence: CDR1 SGHAT, CDR2 FQNNGV. The CDR3 sequence is 15 residues long. The J segment lost 2 bases and the V segment lost 5 bases, leaving 6 bases of the junction unmatched. This chain's CDR3 is CASSLRTGANYGYTF. In nucleotides, the CDR3 is TGTGCCAGCAGCCTAAGGACAGGGGCGAACTATGGCTACACCTTC.

The chain employs TRBV28 and TRBJ2-7; D gene uncertain. Between the trimmed V and J ends, which lost 7 bases and 0 bases, there was a span of 10 bases. The germline V gene has CDR1 MDHEN and CDR2 SYDVKM. The CDR3 covers 13 residues. CDR3 protein: CASTSPVSYEQYF. For the CDR3, the DNA is TGTGCCAGCACTTCTCCAGTCTCCTACGAGCAGTACTTC.